Listed here are 2 T cell receptor beta chains from one sample, sequenced in a study of blood T cell repertoires in COVID-19 (dated by TCRdb to the early 2020s). The library was built by means of the immunoSEQ multiplex PCR assay. The source is immuneACCESS, and TCRdb retained only in-frame sequences with V and J called. Part of the clones is not carried over; for the studies checked, unresolved V genes explain less than half of this, and the remainder is unexplained. This sample lists approximately 280,000 clones; 70% to 90% were detected once. Of the sample, 5.1% falls within the top ten clones. The sequenced sample consisted of peripheral blood. The source of these receptors is a man over 45 with active or convalescent COVID-19.

The chain combines TRBV15 with TRBJ1-5, with a weak D call TRBD1 (5 bases). Trimming removed 1 base from V and 5 bases from J, with 9 bases in between. This CDR3 region has 14 residues. Germline CDR1 LNHNV, CDR2 YYDKDF (reference sequence). This CDR3 is CATSRGRGDQPQHF. The CDR3 DNA follows: TGTGCCACCAGCAGAGGACGGGGGGATCAGCCCCAGCATTTT.

The chain is built from TRBV6-6 and TRBJ2-7; TRBD1 matches 7 bases. This CDR3 region has 14 residues. V lost 4 bases to trimming and J lost 3 bases; unmatched junction nucleotides: 6. Germline V gene lookup returns CDR1 MNHNY and CDR2 SVGAGI (reference sequence). The DNA for the CDR3 is TGTGCCAGCAGTTTAGAGGGGGCCGGCTACGAGCAGTACTTC. As protein: CASSLEGAGYEQYF.